The T cell receptor beta chain under discussion was sequenced for a study of T cells in Graves' hyperthyroidism and ophthalmopathy. Template material for amplifying TCR beta CDR3 regions consisted of RNA transcripts. In the first-round RT-PCR of the TCR CDR3, the HTBI primer set was used. A single record per CDR3 protein comes from TCRdb applying MiXCR to the multiplex PCR reads. Altogether roughly 400,000 distinct CDR3 sequences are present, more than 13% being singletons, with the ten largest covering around 27%. This clonotype was observed at least ten times. V lost 7 bases to trimming and J lost 2 bases; unmatched junction nucleotides: 12. CDR1 SNHLY and CDR2 FYNNEI come from the germline V gene. The CDR3 has 16 amino acids. Every diagnosis used clinical symptoms, serum thyroxine and TRAb, thyroid ultrasound and orbital computed tomography.

The rearrangement joins TRBV2 to TRBJ2-7, with 9 bases matching TRBD1. The TCR sequence derives from a man aged 45-65 years with Graves' ophthalmopathy. The sequenced sample consisted of blood. DNA for the CDR3: TGTGCCAGCAAGAAACTACCCGGGACAGGGACCTACGAGCAGTACTTC. Translating gives CASKKLPGTGTYEQYF.